The rows below give T cell receptor beta chains drawn from one sample of a study of blood T cell repertoires in COVID-19. The table came from immunoSEQ multiplex PCR; TCRdb's copy has only in-frame clones and leaves some out. The sample includes about 300,000 clones, about nine tenths seen only once; the top ten take under 8%. The specimen was peripheral blood. Source of these receptors: a woman in her 30s who had recovered from COVID-19. The CDR3 runs from the conserved cysteine through the conserved F or W. The D gene is left open where the match is weak. Size tells how often a clone was seen (once, few, many) or the class of an expanded clone, and some rows leave it out.

>TRBJ2-3|TRBV10-3|TRBD1|once
TGTGCCATCACCCGGGACAGGGGGTTCGGAGATACGCAGTATTTT
CAITRDRGFGDTQYF
>TRBJ2-7|TRBV30|NA|few
TGTGCCTGGAGTGTCTGGAGGCAGTTCCACGAGCAGTACTTC
CAWSVWRQFHEQYF
>TRBJ1-4|TRBV6-5|NA|NA
TGTGCCAGCAGTTACAGGGGTCCTAATGAAAAACTGTTTTTT
CASSYRGPNEKLFF
>TRBJ1-1|TRBV7-9|NA|NA
TGTGCCAGCAGCTTTTACGGGACTGAAGCTTTCTTT
CASSFYGTEAFF
>TRBJ2-1|TRBV20-1|TRBD2|NA
TGCAGTGCTAGTCGTTTCCTAGCGGGGAGTGAGCAGTTCTTC
CSASRFLAGSEQFF
>TRBJ1-2|TRBV5-4|TRBD1|NA
TGTGCCAGCCGACAGGGTGACGATGGCTACACCTTC
CASRQGDDGYTF
>TRBJ2-7|TRBV6-5|NA|NA
TGTGCCAGCAGTTACGGGTGGGGCAGAAATTACGAGCAGTACTTC
CASSYGWGRNYEQYF
>TRBJ2-1|TRBV6-2/TRBV6-3|NA|NA
TGTGCCAGCAGTTACTCCGGGGTAAACAATGAGCAGTTCTTC
CASSYSGVNNEQFF
>TRBJ2-7|TRBV19|NA|NA
TGTGCCAGTAGTCTCCACGGGTTAACCGGTTTCGAGCAGTACTTC
CASSLHGLTGFEQYF
>TRBJ2-3|TRBV6-1|NA|NA
TGTGCCAGCAGTGATGAGGTTGCGACCACAGATACGCAGTATTTT
CASSDEVATTDTQYF